Following are 10 T cell receptor beta chains from one sample sequenced in a study of blood T cell repertoires in COVID-19. Here immunoSEQ multiplex PCR was the method, and the copy in TCRdb shows in-frame clones only, minus some. Altogether about 110,000 clones are present, about 85% being singletons, with the ten largest covering around 5.1%. Specimen: peripheral blood. Source of these receptors: a human donor in a cohort sampled during active COVID-19.

The J gene is TRBJ2-4, the V gene TRBV11-2; 8 bases agree with TRBD1. Germline V gene lookup returns CDR1 SGHAT and CDR2 FQNNGV. The length of the CDR3 is 17 residues. V shed 3 bases and J 0 bases; nucleotides not matched to a gene: 7. This chain's CDR3 is CASSFAQGALAKNIQYF. CDR3 nucleotides: TGTGCCAGCAGCTTTGCCCAGGGGGCCCTAGCCAAAAACATTCAGTACTTC. Full variable domain (missing parts from reference TRBV11-2 and TRBJ2-4): EAGVAQSPRYKIIEKRQSVAFWCNPISGHATLYWYQQILGQGPKLLIQFQNNGVVDDSQLPKDRFSAERLKGVDSTLKIQPAKLEDSAVYLCASSFAQGALAKNIQYFGAGTRLSVL.

The chain links TRBV6-5 to TRBJ1-1, with 9 bases identical to TRBD1. This CDR3 has 13 residues. Germline CDR1 MNHEY, CDR2 SVGAGI. The V gene end was trimmed by 7 bases and the J gene end by 3 bases; junction bases not matched to a gene: 3. CDR3 sequence reads: CASKTGGYTEAFF. CDR3 DNA sequence: TGTGCCAGCAAGACAGGGGGATACACTGAAGCTTTCTTT.

The V and J genes are TRBV7-3 and TRBJ2-3, with 8 bases lining up with TRBD2. The germline CDR1 and CDR2 sequences are SGHTA and FQGTGA. J lost 1 base, V lost 0 bases, and 0 bases had no gene match. The CDR3 spans 15 residues. CDR3 sequence: CASSLTGGGTDTQYF. As DNA, the CDR3 is TGTGCCAGCAGCTTAACCGGGGGGGGCACAGATACGCAGTATTTT.

The CDR3 DNA is TGTGCCACCAGCGCCGGGACTAGCGGGCGAGAGACCCAGTACTTC. It encodes CATSAGTSGRETQYF. V and J are TRBV15 and TRBJ2-5, with 12 positions matching TRBD2. CDR1 and CDR2 (germline): LNHNV, YYDKDF (reference sequence). Unmatched junction bases numbered 5, after V lost 5 bases and J lost 4 bases. CDR3 length: 15 amino acids.

This clone was seen just once. This chain connects TRBV10-1 to TRBJ1-1; D gene unclear. The V gene's germline CDR1 is WNHNN and CDR2 SYGVQD (reference sequence). V lost 3 bases and J lost 0, with 5 bases in between. The CDR3 has 13 amino acids. The CDR3 sequence is CASSDGLNTEAFF. Here the CDR3 DNA reads TGCGCCAGCAGTGATGGGCTGAACACTGAAGCTTTCTTT.

This clone was seen only once. This chain links TRBV5-6 with TRBJ1-1; D is unclear. V lost 4 bases and J lost 0, with 16 bases in between. CDR1 SGHDT and CDR2 YYEEEE come from the germline V gene. The CDR3 has 16 residues. The CDR3 bases are TGTGCCAGCAGCCTATTTGAGGGCCAGGTGAACACTGAAGCTTTCTTT. Translating it yields CASSLFEGQVNTEAFF.

The chain couples TRBV7-2 to TRBJ2-3; D is unresolved. Trimming left V 6 bases short and J 1 base short, with 8 bases between. The CDR3 runs to 13 residues. CDR1 and CDR2 (germline): SGHTA, FQGNSA. The CDR3 nucleotides read TGTGCCAGCAGGTTGTCAGGCACAGATACGCAGTATTTT. As protein: CASRLSGTDTQYF.

This chain connects TRBV7-2 to TRBJ2-3, with a possible D match to TRBD2 (6 bases). Trimming took off 3 bases at V and 3 bases at J, with 13 bases between the two ends. CDR3 length equals 15 residues. In germline, CDR1 is SGHTA, CDR2 FQGNSA. The chain's CDR3 is CASSLSRERTDTQYF. DNA for the CDR3: TGTGCCAGCAGCTTGTCGCGGGAACGTACAGATACGCAGTATTTT.

This sequence joins TRBV10-3 and TRBJ1-1; D remains ambiguous. Trimming stripped 11 bases from V and 4 bases from J, with 20 bases between. Germline V gene sequence: CDR1 ENHRY, CDR2 SYGVKD. There are 14 residues in the CDR3. CDR3 sequence: CALTRAVAGTEAFF. The CDR3 DNA reads TGTGCCCTCACAAGGGCAGTAGCGGGCACTGAAGCTTTCTTT.

This rearrangement joins TRBV6-5 to TRBJ1-1, with D uncertain. CDR3 length: 15 residues. Germline V CDR1 and CDR2: MNHEY, SVGAGI. Trimming left V 7 bases short and J 1 base short, with 16 bases between. CDR3 coding DNA: TGTGCCAGCATAAGTTCGGGGTGGGGGAACACTGAAGCTTTCTTT. It codes for CASISSGWGNTEAFF.